This is a list of T cell receptor beta chains from one sample in a study of T cells after somatic rescue of genetic block. Only in-frame clones appear in the TCRdb table, and some are missing; sequencing was by immunoSEQ multiplex PCR. The sample lists 68,000 or so clones, 80% to 95% occurring once. The source material was peripheral blood mononuclear cells (PBMCs). The receptors were gathered from a man between 40 and 49 years old. Each CDR3 is given with its conserved first and last residue. The D gene is left open where the match is weak. Clone size is shown for a subset of rows, as once, few, many or a class of expanded clone.

v_call: TRBV6-6; cdr3_length: 12; clone_size: .; j_call: TRBJ2-7; d_call: .; cdr3_nt: TGTGCCAGCAAACAGGGTGCCTACGAGCAGTACTTC; cdr3_aa: CASKQGAYEQYF
v_call: TRBV10-1; cdr3_length: 16; clone_size: .; j_call: TRBJ2-1; d_call: .; cdr3_nt: TGCGCCAGCAGTGAGTTGGCTAGTGGATCCTACAATGAGCAGTTCTTC; cdr3_aa: CASSELASGSYNEQFF
v_call: TRBV7-9; cdr3_length: 16; clone_size: .; j_call: TRBJ2-1; d_call: .; cdr3_nt: TGTGCCAGCAGTTCAATCCCTATTAGCTCCTACAATGAGCAGTTCTTC; cdr3_aa: CASSSIPISSYNEQFF
v_call: TRBV6-5; cdr3_length: 15; clone_size: .; j_call: TRBJ2-2; d_call: .; cdr3_nt: TGTGCCAGCAGTTACGAGGGGGTCGTCACCGGGGAGCTGTTTTTT; cdr3_aa: CASSYEGVVTGELFF
v_call: TRBV2; cdr3_length: 15; clone_size: .; j_call: TRBJ1-1; d_call: TRBD1; cdr3_nt: TGTGCCAGCAGTGAATCTGACAGGGGGGGCACTGAAGCTTTCTTT; cdr3_aa: CASSESDRGGTEAFF
v_call: TRBV25-1; cdr3_length: 16; clone_size: .; j_call: TRBJ2-1; d_call: .; cdr3_nt: TGTGCCAGCAGTGAATTTAAAGGGGGACCCTACAATGAGCAGTTCTTC; cdr3_aa: CASSEFKGGPYNEQFF
v_call: TRBV5-6; cdr3_length: 15; clone_size: .; j_call: TRBJ2-2; d_call: .; cdr3_nt: TGTGCCAGCAGCTTCGGCCGGTCGCGGACCGGGGAGCTGTTTTTT; cdr3_aa: CASSFGRSRTGELFF
v_call: TRBV9; cdr3_length: 12; clone_size: .; j_call: TRBJ2-3; d_call: .; cdr3_nt: TGTGCCAGCAGCGTAGGCTCAGATACGCAGTATTTT; cdr3_aa: CASSVGSDTQYF
v_call: TRBV9; cdr3_length: 16; clone_size: .; j_call: TRBJ2-3; d_call: .; cdr3_nt: TGTGCCAGCAGCGTAGTCGGGCGGGGTCCCACAGATACGCAGTATTTT; cdr3_aa: CASSVVGRGPTDTQYF
v_call: TRBV4-1; cdr3_length: 17; clone_size: .; j_call: TRBJ1-4; d_call: .; cdr3_nt: TGCGCCAGCAGCCAAGATATGAATAGGGTTGCTAATGAAAAACTGTTTTTT; cdr3_aa: CASSQDMNRVANEKLFF
v_call: TRBV4-2; cdr3_length: 12; clone_size: .; j_call: TRBJ2-5; d_call: .; cdr3_nt: TGTGCCAGCAGCCAAGAATTGGGGACCCAGTACTTC; cdr3_aa: CASSQELGTQYF
v_call: TRBV4-1; cdr3_length: 13; clone_size: .; j_call: TRBJ2-7; d_call: .; cdr3_nt: TGCGCCAGCAGCCAAGATCTTGGGTACGAGCAGTACTTC; cdr3_aa: CASSQDLGYEQYF
v_call: TRBV6-5; cdr3_length: 15; clone_size: once; j_call: TRBJ1-1; d_call: .; cdr3_nt: TGTGCCAGCAGTTACGGTTTCGGGCGCCGGACTGAAGCTTTCTTT; cdr3_aa: CASSYGFGRRTEAFF
v_call: TRBV10-1; cdr3_length: 16; clone_size: .; j_call: TRBJ2-7; d_call: .; cdr3_nt: TGCGCCAGCAGTGAGTCGTCGGGGCGCGGGTTCCACGAGCAGTACTTC; cdr3_aa: CASSESSGRGFHEQYF
v_call: TRBV9; cdr3_length: 13; clone_size: .; j_call: TRBJ2-7; d_call: TRBD2; cdr3_nt: TGTGCCAGCAGCGTATCTAGCGGCTACGAGCAGTACTTC; cdr3_aa: CASSVSSGYEQYF
v_call: TRBV7-9; cdr3_length: 12; clone_size: once; j_call: TRBJ1-2; d_call: .; cdr3_nt: TGTGCCAGCAGATTAGCAGGGTCTGGCTACACCTTC; cdr3_aa: CASRLAGSGYTF